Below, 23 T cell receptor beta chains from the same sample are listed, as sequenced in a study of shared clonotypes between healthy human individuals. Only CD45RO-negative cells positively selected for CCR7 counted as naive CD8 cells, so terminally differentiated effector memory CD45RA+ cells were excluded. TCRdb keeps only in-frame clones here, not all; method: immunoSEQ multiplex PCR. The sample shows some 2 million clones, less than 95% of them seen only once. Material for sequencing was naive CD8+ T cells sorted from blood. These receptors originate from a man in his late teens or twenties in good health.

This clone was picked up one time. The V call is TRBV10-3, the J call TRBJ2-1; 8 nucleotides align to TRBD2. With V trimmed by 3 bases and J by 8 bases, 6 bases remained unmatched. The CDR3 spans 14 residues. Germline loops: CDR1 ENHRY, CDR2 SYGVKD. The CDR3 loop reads CAISDPGGDDEQFF. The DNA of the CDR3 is TGTGCCATCAGTGATCCCGGGGGGGATGATGAGCAGTTCTTC.

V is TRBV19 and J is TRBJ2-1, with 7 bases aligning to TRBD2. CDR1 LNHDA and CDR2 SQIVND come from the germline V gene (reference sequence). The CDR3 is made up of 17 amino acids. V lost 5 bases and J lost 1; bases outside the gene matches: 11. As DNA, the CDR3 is TGTGCCAGTAGTTATGGGGGGACGGGAGGATCCTACAATGAGCAGTTCTTC. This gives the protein CASSYGGTGGSYNEQFF.

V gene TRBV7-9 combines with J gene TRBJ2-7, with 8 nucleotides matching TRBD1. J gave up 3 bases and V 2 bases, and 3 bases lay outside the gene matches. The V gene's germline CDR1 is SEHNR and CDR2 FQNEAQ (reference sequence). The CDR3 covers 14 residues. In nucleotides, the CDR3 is TGTGCCAGCAGCTTAACGGGACAGGACTACGAGCAGTACTTC. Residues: CASSLTGQDYEQYF.

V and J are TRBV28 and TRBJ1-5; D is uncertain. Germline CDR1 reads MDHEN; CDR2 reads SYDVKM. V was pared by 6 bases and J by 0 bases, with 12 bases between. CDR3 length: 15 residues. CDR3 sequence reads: CASRPTPYSNQPQHF. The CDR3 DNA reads TGTGCCAGCAGGCCGACACCTTATAGCAATCAGCCCCAGCATTTT.

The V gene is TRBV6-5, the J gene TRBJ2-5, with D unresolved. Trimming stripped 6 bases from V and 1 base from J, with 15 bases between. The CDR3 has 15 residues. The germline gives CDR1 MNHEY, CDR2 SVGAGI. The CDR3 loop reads CASSPPNRVQETQYF. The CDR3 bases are TGTGCCAGCAGCCCCCCCAACAGAGTCCAAGAGACCCAGTACTTC.

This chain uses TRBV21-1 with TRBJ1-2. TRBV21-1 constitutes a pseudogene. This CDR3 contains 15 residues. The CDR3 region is CASSPTPNFNYGYTF. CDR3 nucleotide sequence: TGTGCCAGCAGCCCAACTCCTAACTTTAACTATGGCTACACCTTC.

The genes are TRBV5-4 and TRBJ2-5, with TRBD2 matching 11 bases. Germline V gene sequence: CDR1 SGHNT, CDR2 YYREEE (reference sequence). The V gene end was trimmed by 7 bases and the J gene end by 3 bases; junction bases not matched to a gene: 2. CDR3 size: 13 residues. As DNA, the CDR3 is TGTGCCAGCGCACTAGCGGGAGAAGAGACCCAGTACTTC. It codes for CASALAGEETQYF.

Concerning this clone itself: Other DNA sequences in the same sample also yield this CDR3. The CDR3 region has the DNA TGTGCCAGCAGCGTATCAAGCAATCAGCCCCAGCATTTT. This encodes CASSVSSNQPQHF. V gene TRBV9 combines with J gene TRBJ1-5; D not certain. CDR1 is SGDLS, CDR2 YYNGEE, per germline. The length of the CDR3 is 13 residues. V was pared by 1 base and J by 1 base, with 3 bases between.

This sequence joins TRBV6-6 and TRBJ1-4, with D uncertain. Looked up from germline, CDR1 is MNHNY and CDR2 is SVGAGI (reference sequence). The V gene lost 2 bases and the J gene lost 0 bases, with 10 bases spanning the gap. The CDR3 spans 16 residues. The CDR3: CASSYEARATNEKLFF. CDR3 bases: TGTGCCAGCAGTTACGAGGCGCGGGCAACTAATGAAAAACTGTTTTTT.

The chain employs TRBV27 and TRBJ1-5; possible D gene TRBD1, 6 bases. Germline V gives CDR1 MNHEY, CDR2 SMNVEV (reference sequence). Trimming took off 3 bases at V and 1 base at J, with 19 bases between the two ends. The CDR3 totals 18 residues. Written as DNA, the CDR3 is TGTGCCAGCAGTTTCCTGGGTGCCACAGGGATGAGCAATCAGCCCCAGCATTTT. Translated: CASSFLGATGMSNQPQHF.

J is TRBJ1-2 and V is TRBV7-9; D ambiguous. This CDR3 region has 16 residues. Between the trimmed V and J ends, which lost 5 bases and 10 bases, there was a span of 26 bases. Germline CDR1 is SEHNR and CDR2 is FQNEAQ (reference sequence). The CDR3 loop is CASSTSHPEGRLVYTF. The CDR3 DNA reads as TGTGCCAGCAGCACCTCCCATCCGGAGGGCCGGCTTGTCTACACCTTC.

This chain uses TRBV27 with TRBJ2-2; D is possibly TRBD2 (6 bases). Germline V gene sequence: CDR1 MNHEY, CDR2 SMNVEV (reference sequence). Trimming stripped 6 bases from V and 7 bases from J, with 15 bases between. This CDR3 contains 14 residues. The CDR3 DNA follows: TGTGCCAGCAGATTGGGGGGAACGAACGGGGAGCTGTTTTTT. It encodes CASRLGGTNGELFF.

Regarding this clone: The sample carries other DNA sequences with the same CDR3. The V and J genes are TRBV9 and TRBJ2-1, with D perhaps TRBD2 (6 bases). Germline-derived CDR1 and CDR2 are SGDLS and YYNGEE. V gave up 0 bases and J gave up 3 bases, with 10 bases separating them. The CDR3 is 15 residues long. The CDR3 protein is CASSVAGGNYNEQFF. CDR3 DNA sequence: TGTGCCAGCAGCGTAGCGGGCGGGAACTACAATGAGCAGTTCTTC.

The CDR3 is CASSFLEGYPGSYEQYF. CDR3 DNA: TGTGCCAGCAGTTTCCTTGAGGGGTACCCCGGATCCTACGAGCAGTACTTC. The chain recombines TRBV27 with TRBJ2-7, with D perhaps matching TRBD1 or TRBD2 (5 bases each). CDR3 size: 17 residues. Germline values: CDR1 MNHEY, CDR2 SMNVEV (reference sequence). V lost 3 bases and J lost 1, with 19 bases in between.

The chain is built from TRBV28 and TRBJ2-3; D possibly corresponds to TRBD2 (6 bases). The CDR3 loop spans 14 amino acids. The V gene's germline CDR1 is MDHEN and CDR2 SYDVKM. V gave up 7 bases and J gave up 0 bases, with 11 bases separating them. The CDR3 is CASTLEGSTDTQYF. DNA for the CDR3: TGTGCCAGCACCTTGGAGGGGAGCACAGATACGCAGTATTTT.

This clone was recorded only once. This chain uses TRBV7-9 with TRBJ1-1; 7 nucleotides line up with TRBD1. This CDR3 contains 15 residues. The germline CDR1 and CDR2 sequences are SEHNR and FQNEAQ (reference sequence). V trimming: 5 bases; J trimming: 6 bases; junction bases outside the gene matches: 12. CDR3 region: CASSPSQGGRAEAFF. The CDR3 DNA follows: TGTGCCAGCAGCCCATCCCAGGGGGGGCGGGCTGAAGCTTTCTTT.

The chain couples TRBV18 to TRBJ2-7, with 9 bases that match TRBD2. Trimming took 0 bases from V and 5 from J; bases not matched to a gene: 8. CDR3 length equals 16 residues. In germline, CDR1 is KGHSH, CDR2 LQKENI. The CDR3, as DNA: TGTGCCAGCTCACCACCGCGTGGTAGCGGGAGAAACGAGCAGTACTTC. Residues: CASSPPRGSGRNEQYF.

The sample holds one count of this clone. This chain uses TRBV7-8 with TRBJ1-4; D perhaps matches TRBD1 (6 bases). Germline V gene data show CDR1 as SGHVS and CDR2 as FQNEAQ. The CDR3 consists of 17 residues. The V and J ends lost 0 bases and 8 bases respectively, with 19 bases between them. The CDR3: CASSLAGGRGLNEKLFF. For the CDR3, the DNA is TGTGCCAGCAGCTTAGCCGGCGGGCGGGGGCTGAACGAAAAACTGTTTTTT.

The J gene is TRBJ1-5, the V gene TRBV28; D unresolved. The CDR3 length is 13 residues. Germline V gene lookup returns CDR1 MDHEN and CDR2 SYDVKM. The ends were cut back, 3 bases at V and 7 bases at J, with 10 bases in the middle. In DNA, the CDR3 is TGTGCCAGCAGTTTCTCGGTAGAGCAGCCCCAGCATTTT. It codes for CASSFSVEQPQHF.

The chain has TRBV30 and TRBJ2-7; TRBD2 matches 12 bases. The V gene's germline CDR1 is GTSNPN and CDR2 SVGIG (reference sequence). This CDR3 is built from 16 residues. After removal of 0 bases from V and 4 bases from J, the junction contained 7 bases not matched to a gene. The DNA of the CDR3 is TGTGCCTGGAGTGTCCCGACTAGCGGGAGTGAGTACGAGCAGTACTTC. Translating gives CAWSVPTSGSEYEQYF.

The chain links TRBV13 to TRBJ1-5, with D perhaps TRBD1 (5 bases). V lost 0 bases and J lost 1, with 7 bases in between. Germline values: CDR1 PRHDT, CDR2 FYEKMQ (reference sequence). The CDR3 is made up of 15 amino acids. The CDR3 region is CASSLGGGSNQPQHF. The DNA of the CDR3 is TGTGCCAGCAGCTTAGGTGGGGGGAGCAATCAGCCCCAGCATTTT.

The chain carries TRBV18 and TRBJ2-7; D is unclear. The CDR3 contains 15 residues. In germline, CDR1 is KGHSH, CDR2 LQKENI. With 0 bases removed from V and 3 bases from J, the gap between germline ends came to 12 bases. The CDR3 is CASSPPFEEDYEQYF. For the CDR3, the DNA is TGTGCCAGCTCACCACCATTTGAGGAAGACTACGAGCAGTACTTC. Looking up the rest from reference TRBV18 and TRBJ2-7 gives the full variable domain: NAGVMQNPRHLVRRRGQEARLRCSPMKGHSHVYWYRQLPEEGLKFMVYLQKENIIDESGMPKERFSAEFPKEGPSILRIQQVVRGDSAAYFCASSPPFEEDYEQYFGPGTRLTVT.

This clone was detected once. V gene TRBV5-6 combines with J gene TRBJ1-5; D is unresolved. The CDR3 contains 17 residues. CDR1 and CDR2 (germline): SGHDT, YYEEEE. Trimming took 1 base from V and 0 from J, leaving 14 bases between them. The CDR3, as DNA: TGTGCCAGCAGCTTGTATGCGGGAGCGCATAGCAATCAGCCCCAGCATTTT. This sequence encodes CASSLYAGAHSNQPQHF.